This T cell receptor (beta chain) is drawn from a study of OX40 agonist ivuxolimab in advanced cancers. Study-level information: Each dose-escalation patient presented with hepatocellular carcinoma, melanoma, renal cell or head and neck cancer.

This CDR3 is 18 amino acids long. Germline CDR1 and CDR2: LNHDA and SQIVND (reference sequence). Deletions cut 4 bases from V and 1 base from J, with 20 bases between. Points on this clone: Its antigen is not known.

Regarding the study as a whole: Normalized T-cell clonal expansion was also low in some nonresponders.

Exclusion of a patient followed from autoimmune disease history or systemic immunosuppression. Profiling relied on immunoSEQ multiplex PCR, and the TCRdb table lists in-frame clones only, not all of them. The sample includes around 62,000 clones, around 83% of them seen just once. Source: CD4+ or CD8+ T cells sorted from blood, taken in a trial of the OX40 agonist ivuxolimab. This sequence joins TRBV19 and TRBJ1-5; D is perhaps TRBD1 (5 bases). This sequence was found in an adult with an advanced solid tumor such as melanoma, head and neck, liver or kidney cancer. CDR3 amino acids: CASSNIDWTYLSNQPQHF. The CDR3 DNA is TGTGCCAGTAGTAACATAGATTGGACATACCTAAGCAATCAGCCCCAGCATTTT.